The 29 T cell receptor beta chains below come from one sample, sequenced in a study of OX40 agonist ivuxolimab in advanced cancers. The data were produced by immunoSEQ multiplex PCR, yet TCRdb's version contains in-frame clones alone and is incomplete. The sample holds some 72,000 clones, under 95% seen once. Sequenced here: CD4+ or CD8+ T cells sorted from blood, sampled in a trial of the OX40 agonist ivuxolimab. The receptors stem from an adult with an advanced solid tumor such as melanoma, head and neck, liver or kidney cancer.

The J gene is TRBJ2-3, the V gene TRBV6-1; D is ambiguous. The CDR3 contains 16 residues. Germline CDR1 reads MNHNS; CDR2 reads SASEGT. V lost 1 base, J lost 1 base, and 12 bases lay in between. CDR3 coding DNA: TGTGCCAGCAGTGAAGTAGTCGGCTGGGGCACAGATACGCAGTATTTT. The encoded protein is CASSEVVGWGTDTQYF.

The V gene is TRBV7-8, the J gene TRBJ2-2; D is perhaps TRBD1 or TRBD2 (5 bases each). The V and J ends lost 2 bases and 6 bases respectively, with 10 bases between them. Germline CDR1 and CDR2: SGHVS and FQNEAQ. The CDR3 is 14 residues long. The CDR3 here is CASSLLRGAGELFF. The CDR3 DNA reads TGTGCCAGCAGCTTATTGAGGGGCGCCGGGGAGCTGTTTTTT.

This clone has only one observation. The chain has TRBV29-1 and TRBJ1-2; 7 nucleotides line up with TRBD1. V was pared by 7 bases and J by 5 bases, with 4 bases of the junction left unmatched. This CDR3 region has 11 residues. CDR1 SQVTM and CDR2 ANQGSEA come from the germline V gene. In DNA, the CDR3 is TGCAGCGCCAGGACAGGATATGGCTACACCTTC. Its protein product is CSARTGYGYTF.

The CDR3 reads CASSMGTGTGYTF. DNA for the CDR3: TGTGCCAGTAGTATGGGAACAGGGACTGGCTACACCTTC. This chain connects TRBV19 to TRBJ1-2; a possible D gene is TRBD1 (6 bases). With 3 bases removed from V and 7 bases from J, the gap between germline ends came to 12 bases. The length of the CDR3 is 13 residues. The V gene's germline CDR1 is LNHDA and CDR2 SQIVND (reference sequence).

V gene TRBV27 combines with J gene TRBJ2-7, with D uncertain. Between the trimmed V and J ends, which lost 6 bases and 3 bases, there was a span of 12 bases. Germline V gene data show CDR1 as MNHEY and CDR2 as SMNVEV (reference sequence). The CDR3 has 13 residues. CDR3 in DNA: TGTGCCAGCAGGGTAGGATCCGGCTACGAGCAGTACTTC. It codes for CASRVGSGYEQYF.

This chain connects TRBV6-5 to TRBJ2-7, with D tentatively TRBD1 (5 bases). The CDR3 loop spans 14 amino acids. V was cut by 2 bases and J by 4 bases, with 12 bases left in between. Germline assignment: CDR1 MNHEY and CDR2 SVGAGI. In DNA form, the CDR3 reads TGTGCCAGCAGTTACACGGAAGGGGCATACGAGCAGTACTTC. Its translation is CASSYTEGAYEQYF.

This chain joins TRBV4-1 and TRBJ2-5, with D tentatively TRBD1 (6 bases). V was pared by 1 base and J by 2 bases, with 14 bases between. The length of the CDR3 is 16 residues. CDR1 MGHRA and CDR2 YSYEKL come from the germline V gene. The CDR3 region is CASSQAGTLGQETQYF. The CDR3 DNA sequence: TGCGCCAGCAGCCAAGCCGGGACATTGGGGCAAGAGACCCAGTACTTC.

V is TRBV19 and J is TRBJ2-7, with D uncertain. Germline V gene sequence: CDR1 LNHDA, CDR2 SQIVND (reference sequence). Trimming took 1 base from V and 2 from J, leaving 6 bases between them. The CDR3 length is 13 residues. CDR3 in amino acids: CASSIGWAYEQYF. The CDR3 DNA reads TGTGCCAGTAGTATAGGGTGGGCCTACGAGCAGTACTTC. The variable domain in full, with the rest retrieved from reference TRBV19 and TRBJ2-7, is DGGITQSPKYLFRKEGQNVTLSCEQNLNHDAMYWYRQDPGQGLRLIYYSQIVNDFQKGDIAEGYSVSREKKESFPLTVTSAQKNPTAFYLCASSIGWAYEQYFGPGTRLTVT.

The V call is TRBV12-5, the J call TRBJ2-3; D unresolved. This CDR3 is 14 amino acids long. Trimming took off 2 bases at V and 2 bases at J, with 8 bases between the two ends. CDR1 and CDR2 (germline): LGHNT, FRNRAP. CDR3 in DNA: TGTGCTAGTGGTTTGCCCGCGGACACAGATACGCAGTATTTT. This codes for CASGLPADTDTQYF.

V usage is TRBV21-1 and J usage is TRBJ1-1; the table's D call TRBD1 went unverified against the DNA. TRBV21-1 is annotated as a pseudogene. The CDR3 consists of 17 residues. CDR3 coding DNA: TGTGCCAGCAGCAAAAGGACAGCTCCTCAATGGGACACTGAAGCTTTCTTT. It translates to CASSKRTAPQWDTEAFF.

The chain recombines TRBV13 with TRBJ1-2, with 7 bases lining up with TRBD1. Germline V gene sequence: CDR1 PRHDT, CDR2 FYEKMQ (reference sequence). The CDR3 contains 13 residues. V dropped 6 bases and J dropped 3; count of bases not matched to a gene: 4. CDR3 DNA: TGTGCCAGCAGTTCCGGACAGGACTATGGCTACACCTTC. Translating it yields CASSSGQDYGYTF.

This chain connects TRBV13 to TRBJ2-3, with D tentatively TRBD1 (7 bases). CDR1 and CDR2 (germline): PRHDT, FYEKMQ (reference sequence). Trimming took 0 bases from V and 2 from J, leaving 12 bases between them. This CDR3 contains 16 residues. For the CDR3, the DNA is TGTGCCAGCAGCTTAGGGCCAGGGGGGTTCACAGATACGCAGTATTTT. Translated: CASSLGPGGFTDTQYF.

This clone was recorded only once. The chain has TRBV10-3 and TRBJ2-7, with 7 bases that match TRBD1. V shed 0 bases, J shed 0 bases, and the junction held 5 bases outside the gene matches. This CDR3 has 16 amino acids. CDR1 ENHRY and CDR2 SYGVKD come from the germline V gene. CDR3 sequence reads: CAISESWTGSSYEQYF. The CDR3, as DNA: TGTGCCATCAGTGAGTCCTGGACAGGATCCTCCTACGAGCAGTACTTC.

The chain recombines TRBV5-5 with TRBJ1-1, with 8 bases that match TRBD1. V lost 2 bases, J lost 4 bases, and 16 bases stayed unmatched. CDR3 size: 18 residues. Germline values: CDR1 SGHKS, CDR2 YYEKEE (reference sequence). CDR3 nucleotides: TGTGCCAGCAGCTTTCGTTTATCAGGGGGCATTGGTAGCACTGAAGCTTTCTTT. It is translated as CASSFRLSGGIGSTEAFF. Full variable domain (outside the CDR3, taken from reference TRBV5-5 and TRBJ1-1): DAGVTQSPTHLIKTRGQQVTLRCSPISGHKSVSWYQQVLGQGPQFIFQYYEKEERGRGNFPDRFSARQFPNYSSELNVNALLLGDSALYLCASSFRLSGGIGSTEAFFGQGTRLTVV.

Concerning this clone itself: Distinct nucleotide sequences in the sample also encode this CDR3. The chain recombines TRBV5-1 with TRBJ1-1; 9 bases fit TRBD1. CDR3 length: 14 amino acids. V trimming: 4 bases; J trimming: 1 base; junction bases outside the gene matches: 2. CDR1 is SGHRS, CDR2 YFSETQ, per germline. The CDR3 region has the DNA TGCGCCAGCAGCCCGGGACAGGGGAACACTGAAGCTTTCTTT. It specifies CASSPGQGNTEAFF.

The chain combines TRBV13 with TRBJ2-7; D possibly corresponds to TRBD1 (5 bases). Germline CDR1 reads PRHDT; CDR2 reads FYEKMQ (reference sequence). The ends were cut back, 0 bases at V and 7 bases at J, with 19 bases in the middle. The CDR3 is 16 residues long. CDR3 sequence: CASSLGPLGAIMEQYF. The CDR3 DNA reads as TGTGCCAGCAGCTTAGGCCCGTTAGGGGCCATTATGGAGCAGTACTTC.

V and J are TRBV27 and TRBJ1-1; D ambiguous. Per the germline V gene, CDR1 is MNHEY and CDR2 is SMNVEV (reference sequence). The length of the CDR3 is 14 residues. Trimming took 0 bases from V and 7 from J, leaving 12 bases between them. In DNA, the CDR3 is TGTGCCAGCAGTTTATCCCTCGGCAACGGTGAAGCTTTCTTT. Its protein product is CASSLSLGNGEAFF.

This clone was recorded once. This sequence joins TRBV5-5 and TRBJ2-7; TRBD1 might be the D (8 bases). Germline V gene sequence: CDR1 SGHKS, CDR2 YYEKEE (reference sequence). Trimming stripped 0 bases from V and 2 bases from J, with 15 bases between. The CDR3 spans 16 residues. CDR3 loop: CASSLAGGTGTYEQYF. The CDR3 DNA is TGTGCCAGCAGCTTGGCCGGGGGGACAGGAACCTACGAGCAGTACTTC.

This chain links TRBV6-5 with TRBJ2-5, with D possibly TRBD2 on 6 matching bases. Looked up from germline, CDR1 is MNHEY and CDR2 is SVGAGI. Trimming pared 2 bases from V and 5 bases from J, leaving 12 bases between. This CDR3 spans 14 amino acids. The CDR3 nucleotides are TGTGCCAGCAGTTACCCCGGAGGGTTGGAGACCCAGTACTTC. Amino acids: CASSYPGGLETQYF.

The chain carries TRBV7-9 and TRBJ2-7, with TRBD1 matching over 8 bases. The germline V gene has CDR1 SEHNR and CDR2 FQNEAQ (reference sequence). The CDR3 runs 15 residues. V was pared by 4 bases and J by 5 bases, with 10 bases of the junction left unmatched. This CDR3 reads CASSSAADRVDEQYF. The CDR3 nucleotides are TGTGCCAGCAGCTCTGCCGCGGACAGGGTCGACGAGCAGTACTTC.

The genes are TRBV2 and TRBJ2-7, with D perhaps matching TRBD2 (7 bases). CDR1 and CDR2 from the germline V gene are SNHLY and FYNNEI. V lost 2 bases and J 2 bases, leaving 10 bases between the germline ends. The CDR3 is 14 residues long. Here the CDR3 reads CASSELGGAYEQYF. DNA for the CDR3: TGTGCCAGCAGTGAACTAGGGGGGGCCTACGAGCAGTACTTC.

The chain uses TRBV10-3 and TRBJ2-7, with TRBD1 identical over 7 bases. V lost 7 bases and J lost 1; bases outside the gene matches: 10. This CDR3 contains 15 residues. CDR1 is ENHRY, CDR2 SYGVKD, per germline. CDR3 loop: CAITGGRDTSYEQYF. The CDR3 DNA sequence: TGTGCCATCACAGGGGGTCGGGACACATCCTACGAGCAGTACTTC.

The chain employs TRBV14 and TRBJ2-2; 8 bases agree with TRBD2. The CDR3 length is 17 residues. With V trimmed by 4 bases and J by 1 base, 8 bases remained unmatched. CDR1 is SGHDN, CDR2 FVKESK, per germline. CDR3 DNA sequence: TGTGCCAGCAGCCCGTTCGTGAGCGGGGGGAACACCGGGGAGCTGTTTTTT. Its protein is CASSPFVSGGNTGELFF. The complete variable domain, with remaining parts taken from reference TRBV14 and TRBJ2-2, reads EAGVTQFPSHSVIEKGQTVTLRCDPISGHDNLYWYRRVMGKEIKFLLHFVKESKQDESGMPNNRFLAERTGGTYSTLKVQPAELEDSGVYFCASSPFVSGGNTGELFFGEGSRLTVL.

The rearrangement links TRBV9 to TRBJ1-2, with TRBD1 matching over 9 bases. The germline gives CDR1 SGDLS, CDR2 YYNGEE. The ends lost 3 bases at V and 6 bases at J; junction bases unmatched: 9. This CDR3 comprises 15 residues. Written as DNA, the CDR3 is TGTGCCAGCAGCGCCCGGACAGGGGATCGGGATGGCTACACCTTC. It yields the protein CASSARTGDRDGYTF.

V is TRBV7-9 and J is TRBJ2-7; 8 nucleotides line up with TRBD1. The CDR3 totals 13 residues. Germline V gives CDR1 SEHNR, CDR2 FQNEAQ (reference sequence). The trim removed 5 bases at V and 7 bases at J, leaving 7 bases unmatched. The CDR3 spells CASSQTGVREQYF. The CDR3 nucleotides read TGTGCCAGCAGCCAGACAGGGGTGAGAGAGCAGTACTTC.

The DNA of the CDR3 is TGCGCCAGCAGCCAAGGCAACATGTACGAGCAGTACTTC. This encodes CASSQGNMYEQYF. The chain carries TRBV4-1 and TRBJ2-7; D gene uncertain. The CDR3 spans 13 residues. Germline-derived CDR1 and CDR2 are MGHRA and YSYEKL. V lost 1 base, J lost 4 bases, and 8 bases lay in between.

As for this clone: Germline and junction disagree at one end, which may indicate a read error. The chain couples TRBV7-3 to TRBJ1-1; D remains unclear. The CDR3 totals 13 residues. The germline CDR1 and CDR2 sequences are SGHTA and FQGTGA. This CDR3 reads CTSSLGLGTEAFF. CDR3 DNA sequence: TGTACCAGCAGCTTAGGCTTGGGCACTGAAGCTTTCTTT. Drawing the rest from reference TRBV7-3 and TRBJ1-1, the complete variable domain is GAGVSQTPSNKVTEKGKYVELRCDPISGHTALYWYRQSLGQGPEFLIYFQGTGAADDSGLPNDRFFAVRPEGSVSTLKIQRTERGDSAVYLCTSSLGLGTEAFFGQGTRLTVV.

The chain is built from TRBV4-1 and TRBJ1-2; no definite D call. Germline CDR1 is MGHRA and CDR2 is YSYEKL. The CDR3 loop spans 15 amino acids. The V end was cut by 3 bases, the J end by 8 bases, with 19 bases between. CDR3 bases: TGCGCCAGCAGCCAGGCCGTCGGCTCCCTGGAGGGCTACACCTTC. Translation gives CASSQAVGSLEGYTF.

The chain recombines TRBV5-1 with TRBJ1-1, with D hard to call. The germline V gene has CDR1 SGHRS and CDR2 YFSETQ. V was pared by 0 bases and J by 0 bases, with 6 bases between. The CDR3 has 14 residues. The CDR3 sequence: CASSLVSMNTEAFF. The DNA for the CDR3 is TGCGCCAGCAGCTTGGTCAGCATGAACACTGAAGCTTTCTTT.